This TCR beta chain was retrieved from a study of blood T cell repertoires in COVID-19. J lost 0 bases, V lost 5 bases, and 2 bases had no gene match. The CDR3 sequence is 14 residues long. Per the original methods: Amplified reference gene primers provided the basis for estimating nucleated cell counts. The table came from immunoSEQ multiplex PCR; TCRdb's copy has only in-frame clones and leaves some out. V, J and clone size were drawn from that table, and D and trimming were deduced from the DNA. The table records 25,000 to 30,000 clones, 84% of them present only once. The source is a man at least 80 years old with active COVID-19. Sequenced sample: peripheral blood. V and J are TRBV23-1 and TRBJ2-7; 9 nucleotides align to TRBD2. TRBV23-1 is noted as an ORF with a role that remains uncertain. CDR3 bases: TGCGCCAGCAGTTGGACTAGCGACTCCTACGAGCAGTACTTC. Its protein is CASSWTSDSYEQYF.